This T cell receptor beta chain was obtained from a study of Tregs in tolerant kidney transplant recipients. Broader study findings: No direct test of biological reproducibility was done here.

TCRdb's copy holds only in-frame clones and misses some; the assay was immunoSEQ multiplex PCR. The data hold under 300,000 clones, with 80% to 85% observed a single time. CDR3 length equals 13 residues. Germline values: CDR1 SGHNT, CDR2 YYREEE (reference sequence). V gave up 0 bases and J gave up 1 base, with 4 bases separating them. Unstimulated regulatory T cells (CD4+CD25+CD127-), CD4+CD25- non-regulatory cells, CD4 and CD8 cells were FACS-sorted from thawed PBMCs. To note about this clone: Its specificity is unknown.

The sequencing input was CD4+ T cells from blood. The rearrangement uses TRBV5-4 and TRBJ1-1; D gene ambiguous. This sequence was found in a human donor in good health. CDR3 DNA sequence: TGTGCCAGCAGCTTGGGCACGAACACTGAAGCTTTCTTT. As protein: CASSLGTNTEAFF. Filled out from reference TRBV5-4 and TRBJ1-1, the complete variable domain reads ETGVTQSPTHLIKTRGQQVTLRCSSQSGHNTVSWYQQALGQGPQFIFQYYREEENGRGNFPPRFSGLQFPNYSSELNVNALELDDSALYLCASSLGTNTEAFFGQGTRLTVV.